This TCR beta chain derives from a study of T cells in Graves' hyperthyroidism and ophthalmopathy. Study outcomes and limitations: A 13 V-J model separated ophthalmopathy from stable hyperthyroidism.

This clonotype was observed at least ten times. What it recognizes is unknown. Template material for amplifying TCR beta CDR3 regions consisted of RNA transcripts. First-round RT-PCR targeting the TCR CDR3 was performed with the HTBI primer set. TCRdb redid the calling of the multiplex PCR reads with MiXCR, one entry per CDR3 protein. The sample has fewer than 450,000 distinct CDR3 sequences, roughly a sixth seen once; the top ten hold around a third. The CDR3 is 15 residues long. V shed 5 bases, J shed 2 bases, and the junction held 8 bases outside the gene matches. The germline V gene encodes CDR1 SQVTM and CDR2 ANQGSEA. Exclusions: uncontrolled infection, other autoimmune disease, pregnancy, lactation.

The chain joins TRBV29-1 to TRBJ2-5; TRBD1 aligns across 10 bases. Sequencing was carried out using blood. The receptor comes from a woman under 40 with Graves' hyperthyroidism that later progressed to Graves' ophthalmopathy. The CDR3 loop reads CSVMGDRGLQETQYF. Written as DNA, the CDR3 is TGCAGCGTTATGGGGGACAGGGGACTACAAGAGACCCAGTACTTC. Variable domain in full (rest from reference TRBV29-1 and TRBJ2-5): SAVISQKPSRDICQRGTSLTIQCQVDSQVTMMFWYRQQPGQSLTLIATANQGSEATYESGFVIDKFPISRPNLTFSTLTVSNMSPEDSSIYLCSVMGDRGLQETQYFGPGTRLLVL.